This TCR beta chain came from a study of blood T cell repertoires in COVID-19. Across the whole study: The United States, Italy and Spain were the sources of the acute and convalescent COVID-19 samples. T cells, B-cell-depleted T cells, or PBMCs supplied cDNA or gDNA.

In the original analysis: Estimation of nucleated cell counts was performed using reference gene primer amplification. TCRdb's table, derived via immunoSEQ multiplex PCR, lists solely in-frame clones and lacks some. V, J and clone size derive from that table, while D and trimming were established from the DNA sequence. Among approximately 15,000 clones, 80% to 90% were seen once, and the ten largest hold around 25%. Trimming removed 4 bases at V and 3 bases at J, with 4 bases between. Germline CDR1 reads SEHNR; CDR2 reads FQNEAQ (reference sequence). This CDR3 is 11 amino acids long. The TCR sequence derives from a woman aged 55-69 years with acute or convalescent COVID-19. The sequenced material came from peripheral blood. This rearrangement joins TRBV7-9 to TRBJ2-7, with D unclear. The CDR3 protein is CASSSYYEQYF. DNA for the CDR3: TGTGCCAGCAGCTCTTACTACGAGCAGTACTTC.